These 2 T cell receptor beta chains share one sample of origin, sequenced in a study of T cell clones after liver transplantation. The method was immunoSEQ multiplex PCR; TCRdb's version includes in-frame clones alone and lacks a portion of them. The table records 99,000 or so clones, roughly 80% of them present only once. The sample here was CD4+ T cells from blood, taken before liver transplant. These receptors all come from a human donor who received a liver transplant.

This clone has a single count. The chain recombines TRBV5-6 with TRBJ1-1; the D gene is possibly TRBD1 (5 bases). The V end was cut by 0 bases, the J end by 0 bases, with 6 bases between. CDR1 and CDR2 (germline): SGHDT, YYEEEE. CDR3 length equals 14 residues. The CDR3 bases are TGTGCCAGCAGCTTGGGAGGGGTGAACACTGAAGCTTTCTTT. This translates into CASSLGGVNTEAFF.

The chain combines TRBV7-2 with TRBJ1-4; 9 nucleotides agree with TRBD1. This CDR3 has 15 amino acids. The germline V gene encodes CDR1 SGHTA and CDR2 FQGNSA. The ends lost 1 base at V and 5 bases at J; junction bases unmatched: 2. DNA of the CDR3: TGTGCCAGCAGCTTAGGCGGGACAGGGAATGAAAAACTGTTTTTT. This encodes CASSLGGTGNEKLFF.